Below are 27 T cell receptor beta chains sequenced from a single sample in a study of siplizumab effects on memory and regulatory T cells. Method: immunoSEQ multiplex PCR; TCRdb's copy keeps in-frame clones and lacks some. The sample contains around 110,000 clones, approximately 94% of which appear only once. Material: non-Treg CD4+ T cells sorted from blood. These receptors all stem from a human donor in good health.

The rearrangement links TRBV7-9 to TRBJ2-2; D unclear. Trimming stripped 0 bases from V and 4 bases from J, with 9 bases between. CDR1 is SEHNR, CDR2 FQNEAQ, per germline (reference sequence). The length of the CDR3 is 15 residues. CDR3 bases: TGTGCCAGCAGCTTAGCGACCACTTCCACCGGGGAGCTGTTTTTT. Encoded protein: CASSLATTSTGELFF. Full variable domain (outside the CDR3, taken from reference TRBV7-9 and TRBJ2-2): DTGVSQNPRHKITKRGQNVTFRCDPISEHNRLYWYRQTLGQGPEFLTYFQNEAQLEKSRLLSDRFSAERPKGSFSTLEIQRTEQGDSAMYLCASSLATTSTGELFFGEGSRLTVL.

This clone appeared once. The CDR3 nucleotides read TGCGCCAGCAGCTTGGGACTAGCGGGGGTCGAGGCGGATACGCAGTATTTT. Protein sequence: CASSLGLAGVEADTQYF. The chain carries TRBV5-1 and TRBJ2-3, with 12 bases lining up with TRBD2. The length of the CDR3 is 17 residues. V shed 0 bases and J 6 bases; nucleotides not matched to a gene: 8. Germline V gene lookup returns CDR1 SGHRS and CDR2 YFSETQ.

V gene TRBV7-9 combines with J gene TRBJ2-5, with TRBD2 as a possible D gene (6 bases). Trimming removed 4 bases from V and 5 bases from J, with 8 bases in between. CDR1 SEHNR and CDR2 FQNEAQ come from the germline V gene (reference sequence). The length of the CDR3 is 12 residues. CDR3 in DNA: TGTGCCAGCAGCTCCCTAGCGGAGACCCAGTACTTC. Translation gives CASSSLAETQYF.

This chain uses TRBV5-1 with TRBJ1-3, with TRBD1 matching over 7 bases. Germline loops: CDR1 SGHRS, CDR2 YFSETQ. V dropped 4 bases and J dropped 4; count of bases not matched to a gene: 2. There are 13 residues in the CDR3. CDR3 DNA: TGCGCCAGCAGCGCGGGACAGGGAAACACCATATATTTT. It is translated as CASSAGQGNTIYF. Looking up the rest from reference TRBV5-1 and TRBJ1-3 gives the full variable domain: KAGVTQTPRYLIKTRGQQVTLSCSPISGHRSVSWYQQTPGQGLQFLFEYFSETQRNKGNFPGRFSGRQFSNSRSEMNVSTLELGDSALYLCASSAGQGNTIYFGEGSWLTVV.

CDR3 nucleotides: TGCGCCAGCAGCTTGTCGGTATCTTGGGATGGCTACACCTTC. It is translated as CASSLSVSWDGYTF. The V call is TRBV5-1, the J call TRBJ1-2; D gene uncertain. Germline values: CDR1 SGHRS, CDR2 YFSETQ. The CDR3 is 14 amino acids. V was cut by 1 base and J by 6 bases, with 13 bases left in between.

This clone was seen only once. The chain has TRBV4-1 and TRBJ2-5; D is ambiguous. Germline V gene sequence: CDR1 MGHRA, CDR2 YSYEKL. V lost 1 base, J lost 5 bases, and 11 bases lay in between. CDR3 size: 14 residues. CDR3 bases: TGCGCCAGCAGCCAAGGTCCGCAGATGGAGACCCAGTACTTC. Its translation is CASSQGPQMETQYF.

This rearrangement joins TRBV20-1 to TRBJ1-2, with D unresolved. Trimming cost V 7 bases and J 7 bases, with 10 bases left between them. The CDR3 has 10 residues. The germline CDR1 and CDR2 sequences are DFQATT and SNEGSKA (reference sequence). In nucleotides, the CDR3 is TGCAGTGGATATGCTGGTGGCTACACCTTC. It codes for CSGYAGGYTF.

The chain employs TRBV4-1 and TRBJ1-1; D is undetermined. Trimming shortened V by 0 bases and J by 1 base, and 9 bases separated the two germline ends. Germline-derived CDR1 and CDR2 are MGHRA and YSYEKL. The CDR3 runs 15 residues. The CDR3 DNA reads as TGCGCCAGCAGCCAAGATTTTGGTTCGAACACTGAAGCTTTCTTT. The encoded protein is CASSQDFGSNTEAFF.

V usage is TRBV2 and J usage is TRBJ1-4; 7 nucleotides match TRBD1. CDR3 length: 12 residues. CDR1 and CDR2 (germline): SNHLY, FYNNEI. The V segment lost 7 bases and the J segment 7 bases; nucleotides outside the gene matches: 3. The CDR3 region has the DNA TGTGCCAGCAAAACAGGGGTTGAAAAACTGTTTTTT. Translation: CASKTGVEKLFF.

The V and J genes are TRBV5-4 and TRBJ1-2; possibly TRBD1 for D (5 bases). CDR3 length equals 13 residues. The germline V gene encodes CDR1 SGHNT and CDR2 YYREEE (reference sequence). Trimming cost V 0 bases and J 3 bases, with 6 bases left between them. Here the CDR3 DNA reads TGTGCCAGCAGCTTGGTGGGGGACTATGGCTACACCTTC. Its translation is CASSLVGDYGYTF.

The rearrangement links TRBV9 to TRBJ2-1; 8 bases align to TRBD2. V lost 5 bases to trimming and J lost 8 bases; unmatched junction nucleotides: 12. The CDR3 contains 15 residues. Germline loops: CDR1 SGDLS, CDR2 YYNGEE. The CDR3 nucleotides are TGTGCCAGCAGTGGTACTAGCGGAACAGCCTATGAGCAGTTCTTC. This translates into CASSGTSGTAYEQFF.

In nucleotides, the CDR3 is TGTGCCAGCAGCCAAAGCTCCTACGAGCAGTACTTC. It specifies CASSQSSYEQYF. The chain links TRBV7-9 to TRBJ2-7; D gene ambiguous. The CDR3 spans 12 residues. Germline CDR1 SEHNR, CDR2 FQNEAQ (reference sequence). V lost 5 bases and J 0 bases, leaving 5 bases between the germline ends.

This clone was found once. CDR3 loop: CASSQSRVGETQYF. As DNA, the CDR3 is TGTGCCAGCAGCCAATCCAGGGTGGGAGAGACCCAGTACTTC. The chain uses TRBV5-4 and TRBJ2-5; TRBD1 might be the D (5 bases). CDR3 size: 14 residues. Germline CDR1 SGHNT, CDR2 YYREEE (reference sequence). Trimming took 4 bases from V and 4 from J, leaving 14 bases between them.

The rearrangement joins TRBV27 to TRBJ2-2, with D possibly TRBD2 on 6 matching bases. Deletions cut 5 bases from V and 3 bases from J, with 10 bases between. Germline V gives CDR1 MNHEY, CDR2 SMNVEV (reference sequence). This CDR3 has 14 residues. The CDR3 DNA reads TGTGCCAGCAGTACCTGGGGGGACACCGGGGAGCTGTTTTTT. This translates into CASSTWGDTGELFF.

The J gene is TRBJ2-7, the V gene TRBV27; no definite D call. The CDR3 totals 15 residues. The germline V gene encodes CDR1 MNHEY and CDR2 SMNVEV (reference sequence). V was clipped by 0 bases and J by 3 bases, with 12 bases between them. The CDR3 region has the DNA TGTGCCAGCAGTTTATCGCCAGGCAGCCTCTACGAGCAGTACTTC. Translation gives CASSLSPGSLYEQYF.

V is TRBV19 and J is TRBJ2-7, with D unclear. Per germline, CDR1 LNHDA and CDR2 SQIVND (reference sequence). The V gene lost 5 bases and the J gene lost 2 bases, with 10 bases spanning the gap. There are 13 residues in the CDR3. The CDR3 reads CASSFVGPYEQYF. CDR3 DNA: TGTGCCAGTAGTTTCGTGGGCCCCTACGAGCAGTACTTC.

This chain joins TRBV7-8 and TRBJ2-7, with D hard to call. The CDR3 is 11 amino acids. The germline gives CDR1 SGHVS, CDR2 FQNEAQ. V was shortened by 3 bases and J by 6 bases, with 6 bases between the two germline ends. The CDR3 nucleotides are TGTGCCAGCAGCTTTAAAGGCGAGCAGTACTTC. Protein product: CASSFKGEQYF. Combining the CDR3 with reference TRBV7-8 and TRBJ2-7 gives the whole variable domain GAGVSQSPRYKVAKRGQDVALRCDPISGHVSLFWYQQALGQGPEFLTYFQNEAQLDKSGLPSDRFFAERPEGSVSTLKIQRTQQEDSAVYLCASSFKGEQYFGPGTRLTVT.

The chain carries TRBV5-4 and TRBJ2-5, with 9 bases fitting TRBD2. The germline V gene encodes CDR1 SGHNT and CDR2 YYREEE (reference sequence). The junction had 7 bases not matched to a gene; V was cut back by 2 bases and J by 5 bases. This CDR3 contains 15 residues. In DNA, the CDR3 is TGTGCCAGCAGCTTACGCCTAGCGGGAATGGAGACCCAGTACTTC. Its translation: CASSLRLAGMETQYF.

This chain links TRBV18 with TRBJ2-1; 11 bases are a match to TRBD2. The J segment lost 9 bases and the V segment lost 4 bases, leaving 8 bases of the junction unmatched. The CDR3 is 15 amino acids. CDR1 and CDR2 (germline): KGHSH, LQKENI. The CDR3 coding sequence is TGTGCCAGCTCACAAACTAGCGGGAGTTGGGTTGAGCAGTTCTTC. Encoded protein: CASSQTSGSWVEQFF.

J is TRBJ2-1 and V is TRBV19, with TRBD2 matching over 10 bases. This CDR3 is built from 15 residues. V dropped 3 bases and J dropped 7; count of bases not matched to a gene: 6. In germline, CDR1 is LNHDA, CDR2 SQIVND (reference sequence). CDR3 bases: TGTGCCAGTAGTATGGAACTAGCGGGGAGGAATGAGCAGTTCTTC. The encoded protein is CASSMELAGRNEQFF.

CDR3 sequence: CASSPGQGRSEQFF. The CDR3 DNA reads TGTGCCAGTAGCCCGGGACAGGGCCGATCCGAGCAGTTCTTC. The chain has TRBV19 and TRBJ2-1; 9 bases match TRBD1. The germline CDR1 and CDR2 sequences are LNHDA and SQIVND (reference sequence). V was clipped by 6 bases and J by 10 bases; unmatched bases: 10. CDR3 length: 14 residues.

This chain joins TRBV4-1 and TRBJ2-5; TRBD1 is a possible D gene (6 bases). Germline values: CDR1 MGHRA, CDR2 YSYEKL. This CDR3 is 17 amino acids long. V lost 0 bases and J 1 base, leaving 15 bases between the germline ends. CDR3 sequence (DNA): TGCGCCAGCAGCCAAGACAGAAGCTTACAGGGCCAAGAGACCCAGTACTTC. Residues: CASSQDRSLQGQETQYF.

The chain joins TRBV6-5 to TRBJ1-1; D is unresolved. This CDR3 is built from 13 residues. Trimming shortened V by 4 bases and J by 4 bases, and 10 bases separated the two germline ends. CDR1 and CDR2 from the germline V gene are MNHEY and SVGAGI. For the CDR3, the DNA is TGTGCCAGCAGTTCGGAGGGATCCACTGAAGCTTTCTTT. Residues: CASSSEGSTEAFF.

V usage is TRBV6-1 and J usage is TRBJ1-2, with 8 bases aligning to TRBD1. Losses at the gene ends were 3 bases for V and 5 bases for J; bases not matched to a gene: 5. Germline lookup yields CDR1 MNHNS and CDR2 SASEGT. The CDR3 covers 14 residues. CDR3 sequence: CASSDPGQAYGYTF. CDR3 sequence (DNA): TGTGCCAGCAGTGATCCGGGACAGGCATATGGCTACACCTTC.

The chain combines TRBV6-4 with TRBJ1-2; no clear D gene. The germline V gene has CDR1 MRHNA and CDR2 SNTAGT. The CDR3 sequence is 12 residues long. The germline V and J ends were trimmed by 5 bases and 4 bases, with 8 bases remaining between them. CDR3 bases: TGTGCCAGCAGTTCTCCTGGCTATGGCTACACCTTC. Its translation is CASSSPGYGYTF.

The chain uses TRBV25-1 and TRBJ2-6; 10 nucleotides agree with TRBD1. The CDR3 runs 17 residues. Germline V CDR1 and CDR2: MGHDK, SYGVNS. J was trimmed by 5 bases and V by 4 bases; bases with no gene match: 8. In DNA form, the CDR3 reads TGTGCCAGCAGTGGCCGGGACAGGGGCTATTGGGCCAACGTCCTGACTTTC. Protein sequence: CASSGRDRGYWANVLTF.

The chain links TRBV30 to TRBJ2-2; a weak D match, TRBD2 (6 bases). CDR3 length: 14 amino acids. The germline gives CDR1 GTSNPN, CDR2 SVGIG (reference sequence). V shed 2 bases and J shed 3 bases, with 10 bases lying between them. Here the CDR3 reads CAWSRERDTGELFF. DNA for the CDR3: TGTGCCTGGAGTCGGGAGCGGGACACCGGGGAGCTGTTTTTT.